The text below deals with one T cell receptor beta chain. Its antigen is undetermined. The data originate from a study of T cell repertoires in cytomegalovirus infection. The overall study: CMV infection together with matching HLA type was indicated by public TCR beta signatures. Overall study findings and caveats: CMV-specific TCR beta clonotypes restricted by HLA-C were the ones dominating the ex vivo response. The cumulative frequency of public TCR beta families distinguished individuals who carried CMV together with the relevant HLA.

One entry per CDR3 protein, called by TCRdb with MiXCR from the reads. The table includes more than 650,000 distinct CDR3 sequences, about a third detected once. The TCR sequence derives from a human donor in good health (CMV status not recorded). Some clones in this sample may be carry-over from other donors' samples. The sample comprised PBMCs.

The CDR3 DNA follows: TGTGCCAGCAGTGCGACAGGGGGGTGGGAGACCCAGTACTTC. This encodes CASSATGGWETQYF. The chain is built from TRBV6-5 and TRBJ2-5; 9 positions match TRBD1. Trimming cost V 5 bases and J 5 bases; bases outside gene matches: 6. This CDR3 contains 14 residues. Germline values: CDR1 MNHEY, CDR2 SVGAGI.